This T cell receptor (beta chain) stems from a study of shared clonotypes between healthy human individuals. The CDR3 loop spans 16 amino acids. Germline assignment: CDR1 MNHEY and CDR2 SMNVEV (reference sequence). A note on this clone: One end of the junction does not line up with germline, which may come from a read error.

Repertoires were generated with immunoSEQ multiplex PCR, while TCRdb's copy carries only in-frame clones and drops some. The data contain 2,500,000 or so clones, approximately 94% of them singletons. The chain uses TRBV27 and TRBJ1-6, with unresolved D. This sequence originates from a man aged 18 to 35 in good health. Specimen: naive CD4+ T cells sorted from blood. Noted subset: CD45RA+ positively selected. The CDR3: CASSISPSSYNSPLHF. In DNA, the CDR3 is TGTGCCAGCAGTATATCCCCGAGCTCCTATAATTCACCCCTCCACTTT.